This entry features one T cell receptor (beta chain) sequence. Its antigen is unidentified. A much larger clone differs by one base, so this may be a read error. The data stem from a study of blood T cells in healthy people across ages. It was with a sample-barcoded 5' primer and a J-beta primer mix that a second PCR of about 6 to 11 cycles was run. TCRdb fed the 5' RACE reads into MiXCR, producing one record per CDR3 protein. The table lists 1.5 million to 2 million distinct CDR3 sequences, roughly 28% of them singletons. Study-wide results and limits: With unsorted PBMCs, a conclusive comparison of naive versus antigen-experienced cells was not possible.

Germline CDR1 SQVTM, CDR2 ANQGSEA. The germline V and J ends were trimmed by 3 bases and 4 bases, with 10 bases remaining between them. This CDR3 spans 12 amino acids. The rearrangement joins TRBV29-1 to TRBJ2-7; D is unresolved. The sample comprised blood. The clonotype originates from a woman aged 25-40 years in good health. The CDR3, as DNA: TGCAGCGTTGATTTGGAAAGTTACGAGCAGTACTTC. It yields the protein CSVDLESYEQYF.